One T cell receptor (beta chain) is described in this entry. The data belong to a study of blood T cell repertoires in COVID-19. Germline trimming cut 6 bases from V and 0 bases from J; bases unmatched to any gene: 2. CDR3 length: 14 amino acids. Germline assignment: CDR1 LNHDA and CDR2 SQIVND (reference sequence). Assay: immunoSEQ multiplex PCR; the TCRdb copy retains only in-frame clones and omits some. The table shows roughly 230,000 clones, with nearly 90% occurring only once. This chain uses TRBV19 with TRBJ1-2; 9 bases line up with TRBD1. The TCR was taken from a woman aged 60-70 years with COVID-19, enrolled during active disease. Sequences were obtained from peripheral blood. In nucleotides, the CDR3 is TGTGCCAGTAGAAGACAGGGGGCTAACTATGGCTACACCTTC. Translating gives CASRRQGANYGYTF.